One and the same sample provided the 23 T cell receptor beta chains below, sequenced in a study of cytomegalovirus exposure and HLA in healthy donors. Produced via immunoSEQ multiplex PCR; TCRdb's table is partial and in-frame only. The table lists more than 250,000 clones, about 85% of them singletons. Specimen: PBMCs. The origin of the receptors is a woman under 40 in good health and CMV-seropositive.

The chain employs TRBV4-3 and TRBJ2-7; D is ambiguous. CDR1 and CDR2 (germline): LGHNA, YSLEER. The CDR3 runs 15 residues. The ends were cut back, 3 bases at V and 1 base at J, with 13 bases in the middle. The CDR3 coding sequence is TGCGCCAGCAGCCACCAGTGGACGGTTTCCTACGAGCAGTACTTC. Translating it yields CASSHQWTVSYEQYF.

This chain joins TRBV9 and TRBJ2-2, with 7 bases that match TRBD2. Germline assignment: CDR1 SGDLS and CDR2 YYNGEE. After removal of 4 bases from V and 0 bases from J, the junction contained 18 bases not matched to a gene. CDR3 size: 20 residues. This chain's CDR3 is CASSPRLAAHPSANTGELFF. The CDR3 DNA reads TGTGCCAGCAGCCCCCGACTAGCTGCCCATCCCTCAGCGAACACCGGGGAGCTGTTTTTT.

The V and J genes are TRBV2 and TRBJ2-2, with 7 bases matching TRBD1. Per germline, CDR1 SNHLY and CDR2 FYNNEI. With 8 bases clipped from V and 2 bases from J, the junction kept 8 bases outside the gene matches. The CDR3 is 15 amino acids. The CDR3 DNA reads TGTGCCAGCTGGCCCAACAGGGGAAACACCGGGGAGCTGTTTTTT. Translation: CASWPNRGNTGELFF.

The chain uses TRBV19 and TRBJ2-1; D uncertain. Germline V gene sequence: CDR1 LNHDA, CDR2 SQIVND (reference sequence). The CDR3 is made up of 16 amino acids. Between the trimmed V and J ends, which lost 4 bases and 0 bases, there was a span of 13 bases. The CDR3 DNA is TGTGCCAGTAGTAAAGAGGCAGGATCCTCCTACAATGAGCAGTTCTTC. Translating it yields CASSKEAGSSYNEQFF.

This chain uses TRBV27 with TRBJ1-6; 7 bases fit TRBD1. V shed 7 bases and J 9 bases; nucleotides not matched to a gene: 6. Germline V lookup: CDR1 MNHEY, CDR2 SMNVEV (reference sequence). The CDR3 is made up of 13 amino acids. The CDR3 DNA follows: TGTGCCAGCATGCAGGGGGGAGGTTCACCCCTCCACTTT. Protein: CASMQGGGSPLHF.

The chain uses TRBV20-1 and TRBJ1-2; TRBD1 is a possible D gene (6 bases). Germline V gene data show CDR1 as DFQATT and CDR2 as SNEGSKA (reference sequence). V was shortened by 5 bases and J by 10 bases, with 11 bases between the two germline ends. The CDR3 length is 10 residues. CDR3 residues: CSARTGPYTF. The CDR3 DNA sequence: TGCAGTGCTCGCACAGGGCCCTACACCTTC.

This chain links TRBV28 with TRBJ1-2, with a possible D match to TRBD1 (6 bases). V was cut by 3 bases and J by 4 bases, with 9 bases left in between. This CDR3 contains 13 residues. The germline gives CDR1 MDHEN, CDR2 SYDVKM. The CDR3 DNA is TGTGCCAGCAGTTTCGGGGGCGCCTATGGCTACACCTTC. This translates into CASSFGGAYGYTF.

The gene calls are TRBV18 and TRBJ1-4, with D unclear. CDR1 and CDR2 (germline): KGHSH, LQKENI. The CDR3 runs to 14 residues. The V end lost 3 bases, the J end lost 0 bases, and 5 bases lay between the germline ends. CDR3 amino acids: CASSPSPTNEKLFF. The CDR3 nucleotides read TGTGCCAGCTCACCGTCCCCAACTAATGAAAAACTGTTTTTT.

This chain joins TRBV7-6 and TRBJ2-7; D is unclear. The germline CDR1 and CDR2 sequences are SGHVS and FNYEAQ. V was trimmed by 1 base and J by 0 bases, leaving 7 bases between them. The CDR3 loop spans 14 amino acids. The CDR3 loop reads CASSLDAGSYEQYF. For the CDR3, the DNA is TGTGCCAGCAGCTTAGATGCAGGCTCCTACGAGCAGTACTTC.

The V gene is TRBV6-1, the J gene TRBJ2-7; D might be TRBD2 (6 bases). The CDR3 has 13 amino acids. V gave up 5 bases and J gave up 3 bases, with 11 bases separating them. Germline values: CDR1 MNHNS, CDR2 SASEGT. CDR3 bases: TGTGCCAGCAGTCGAGGACTAAACTACGAGCAGTACTTC. It specifies CASSRGLNYEQYF.

This rearrangement joins TRBV19 to TRBJ2-3; D not certain. V lost 2 bases and J 4 bases, leaving 16 bases between the germline ends. Germline loops: CDR1 LNHDA, CDR2 SQIVND (reference sequence). CDR3 size: 16 residues. CDR3 residues: CASSIRATNWADTQYF. The DNA for the CDR3 is TGTGCCAGTAGTATAAGGGCGACGAATTGGGCAGATACGCAGTATTTT.

Here the CDR3 reads CSVFSGSATEQFF. The CDR3 DNA is TGCAGCGTTTTTAGCGGGAGCGCCACCGAGCAGTTCTTC. The chain has TRBV29-1 and TRBJ2-1, with 9 bases matching TRBD2. Germline lookup yields CDR1 SQVTM and CDR2 ANQGSEA. This CDR3 contains 13 residues. The junction had 9 bases not matched to a gene; V was cut back by 5 bases and J by 10 bases.

The V call is TRBV7-9, the J call TRBJ1-2; TRBD1 is a possible D gene (6 bases). V lost 5 bases and J 4 bases, leaving 11 bases between the germline ends. The CDR3 runs to 13 residues. Germline V CDR1 and CDR2: SEHNR, FQNEAQ (reference sequence). The CDR3 nucleotides read TGTGCCAGCAGCACAACAGGGAGCTATGGCTACACCTTC. Translating gives CASSTTGSYGYTF. The full variable domain, with the rest looked up from reference TRBV7-9 and TRBJ1-2, is DTGVSQNPRHKITKRGQNVTFRCDPISEHNRLYWYRQTLGQGPEFLTYFQNEAQLEKSRLLSDRFSAERPKGSFSTLEIQRTEQGDSAMYLCASSTTGSYGYTFGSGTRLTVV.

The chain has TRBV4-1 and TRBJ1-2, with D uncertain. CDR1 is MGHRA, CDR2 YSYEKL, per germline. The ends were cut back, 0 bases at V and 4 bases at J, with 12 bases in the middle. This CDR3 has 15 amino acids. CDR3 in amino acids: CASSQESRNSYGYTF. In DNA, the CDR3 is TGCGCCAGCAGCCAAGAGTCCAGGAACTCCTATGGCTACACCTTC.

This sequence joins TRBV27 and TRBJ2-7; 8 bases are shared with TRBD1. This CDR3 contains 14 residues. After removal of 4 bases from V and 2 bases from J, the junction contained 4 bases not matched to a gene. Germline assignment: CDR1 MNHEY and CDR2 SMNVEV (reference sequence). The CDR3 sequence is CASSYTGGTYEQYF. The DNA for the CDR3 is TGTGCCAGCAGTTATACAGGGGGGACCTACGAGCAGTACTTC.

Notes on this clone: This specimen includes other DNA sequences encoding the same CDR3. The chain carries TRBV5-1 and TRBJ1-2; no clear D gene. This CDR3 has 14 amino acids. The germline V gene encodes CDR1 SGHRS and CDR2 YFSETQ. Trimming cost V 0 bases and J 1 base, with 7 bases left between them. CDR3 DNA sequence: TGCGCCAGCAGCTTGGAGGGCCATAACTATGGCTACACCTTC. Amino acid sequence: CASSLEGHNYGYTF.

The chain combines TRBV14 with TRBJ1-4, with a possible D match to TRBD1 (5 bases). Trimming removed 1 base from V and 8 bases from J, with 17 bases in between. The CDR3 has 16 amino acids. Germline CDR1 reads SGHDN; CDR2 reads FVKESK. CDR3 region: CASSQAFTGIGEKLFF. Written as DNA, the CDR3 is TGTGCCAGCAGCCAAGCGTTCACAGGCATAGGCGAAAAACTGTTTTTT.

CDR3 residues: CASSLDPVSYEQYF. Written as DNA, the CDR3 is TGTGCCAGCAGCTTGGACCCAGTCTCCTACGAGCAGTACTTC. The chain recombines TRBV5-6 with TRBJ2-7; D unclear. This CDR3 spans 14 amino acids. CDR1 is SGHDT and CDR2 is YYEEEE in the germline V gene. The ends were cut back, 0 bases at V and 0 bases at J, with 7 bases in the middle.

V gene TRBV2 combines with J gene TRBJ2-1; 8 nucleotides align to TRBD2. Losses at the gene ends were 4 bases for V and 6 bases for J; bases not matched to a gene: 8. Germline CDR1 SNHLY, CDR2 FYNNEI. The CDR3 has 15 amino acids. The CDR3 protein is CASSVGLALSNEQFF. CDR3 DNA: TGTGCCAGCAGTGTTGGACTAGCCTTAAGCAATGAGCAGTTCTTC. Full variable domain (remainder filled in from reference TRBV2 and TRBJ2-1): EPEVTQTPSHQVTQMGQEVILRCVPISNHLYFYWYRQILGQKVEFLVSFYNNEISEKSEIFDDQFSVERPDGSNFTLKIRSTKLEDSAMYFCASSVGLALSNEQFFGPGTRLTVL.

The J gene is TRBJ2-1, the V gene TRBV23-1; D ambiguous. TRBV23-1 is designated an ORF whose function remains uncertain. This CDR3 contains 13 residues. Trimming took 0 bases from V and 8 from J, leaving 8 bases between them. CDR3 sequence: CASSQSELHEQFF. CDR3 sequence (DNA): TGCGCCAGCAGTCAATCGGAGCTACATGAGCAGTTCTTC.

The chain joins TRBV10-3 to TRBJ2-3; 10 bases line up with TRBD1. The V segment lost 6 bases and the J segment 3 bases; nucleotides outside the gene matches: 0. Germline V lookup: CDR1 ENHRY, CDR2 SYGVKD. CDR3 size: 13 residues. CDR3 in DNA: TGTGCCATCAGGGGACAGGGGACAGATACGCAGTATTTT. Its translation is CAIRGQGTDTQYF.

The genes are TRBV21-1 and TRBJ1-3; the table's D call, TRBD1, was not checked against the DNA. TRBV21-1 has pseudogene status. This CDR3 has 15 residues. CDR3 DNA sequence: TGTGCCAGCAGCAAAGCTAGGACAGGGGTAAACACCATATATTTT. Protein: CASSKARTGVNTIYF.

CDR3 in DNA: TGTGCCAGCACCCACAGGGAAAAGGGCTACGAGCAGTACTTC. This encodes CASTHREKGYEQYF. This rearrangement joins TRBV28 to TRBJ2-7, with D possibly being TRBD1 (6 bases). Germline V CDR1 and CDR2: MDHEN, SYDVKM. Trimming removed 7 bases from V and 3 bases from J, with 16 bases in between. This CDR3 is built from 14 residues.